This T cell receptor (beta chain) was sequenced for a study of OX40 agonist ivuxolimab in advanced cancers. Regarding the study in general: Ivuxolimab was a fully human IgG2 agonistic monoclonal antibody targeting the costimulatory receptor OX40 (CD134). Intravenous ivuxolimab was administered to patients every 2 weeks at six dose levels: 0.01, 0.1, 0.3, 1.5, 3 and 10 mg/kg. Of the approximately 54 patients in dose escalation, 19 had hepatocellular carcinoma, some 15 had melanoma, 9 had renal cell carcinoma and 9 had head and neck cancer. A male proportion of around 83% and a mean age of 60 years, ranging from 23 to 79, were recorded for the dose-escalation cohort. Prior anti-PD-1, anti-PD-L1 or anti-CTLA-4 therapy was permitted, and 30% to 50% of dose-escalation patients had received checkpoint inhibitors. Partial responses occurred in three dose-escalation patients: two with cutaneous melanoma and one with hepatocellular carcinoma. Peripheral TCRbeta sequencing was intended to test whether TCR sequence diversity was altered and clonal T-cell expansion was caused by ivuxolimab. The paper describes the monotherapy dose-escalation part (N of about 52 patients) of the phase I trial of ivuxolimab.

Patients with autoimmune disease history or receiving systemic immunosuppression were excluded from the trial. Peripheral blood for TCR sequencing was drawn from every dose cohort at baseline, at cycle 4 day 1 and at cycle 7 day 1. The samples were drawn from a first-in-human, open-label, multicenter phase I dose-escalation trial of ivuxolimab. Adults with locally advanced or metastatic melanoma, renal cell, hepatocellular, or head and neck squamous cell carcinoma were enrolled in the trial. CD4+ and CD8+ T cells were sorted separately from peripheral blood before TCR sequencing. To note about this clone: The antigen it recognizes is unknown. Base qualities are not provided; no much larger clone lies one nucleotide away.

Results the study describes overall, beyond this receptor: Antigen specificity was not determined for the clonally expanded peripheral T cells. After ivuxolimab, expanded clones were on average more numerous among CD8+ T cells than among CD4+ T cells. At doses of 0.1 to 3.0 mg/kg, clonal expansion of both CD4+ and CD8+ T cells in blood was seen between baseline and week 6. Low levels of normalized T-cell clonal expansion were also shown by some nonresponding patients. In partial responders in the 0.1-3.0 mg/kg groups, normalized peripheral clonal expansion was found to be among the lowest, especially among CD8+ T cells.

V sheds 7 bases and J sheds 5 bases, leaving 12 bases between their ends. The CDR3 covers 12 residues, taking in both the cysteine and the phenylalanine. The CDR3 DNA has 36 bases and is translated from base 1. Genomic DNA was isolated from the sorted cells so that the TCRbeta CDR3 region could be sequenced. The immunoSEQ Assay was used for sequencing of TCRbeta CDR3 regions. The table comes from immuneACCESS by way of TCRdb, which keeps in-frame sequences with V and J called. Part of the clones is missing from these tables; in studies checked, under half for an unresolved V gene and the rest for unknown reasons. This sample gives 77,000 or so clones in total; approximately 92% of them show up just once. About 10% of the sample rests with the top ten.

This receptor chain uses TRBV23-1 and TRBJ2-7; the D gene is possibly TRBD1 or TRBD2, with 5 bases matching each. TRBV23-1 is marked as an open reading frame, function uncertain. The starting material was CD4+ or CD8+ T cells sorted from blood, obtained in a trial of the OX40 agonist ivuxolimab. The source is an adult with an advanced solid tumor such as melanoma, head and neck, liver or kidney cancer. In nucleotides, the sequence is TGCGCCAGCACCCCGAGGGGCCACGAGCAGTACTTC. Its translation reads: CASTPRGHEQYF.